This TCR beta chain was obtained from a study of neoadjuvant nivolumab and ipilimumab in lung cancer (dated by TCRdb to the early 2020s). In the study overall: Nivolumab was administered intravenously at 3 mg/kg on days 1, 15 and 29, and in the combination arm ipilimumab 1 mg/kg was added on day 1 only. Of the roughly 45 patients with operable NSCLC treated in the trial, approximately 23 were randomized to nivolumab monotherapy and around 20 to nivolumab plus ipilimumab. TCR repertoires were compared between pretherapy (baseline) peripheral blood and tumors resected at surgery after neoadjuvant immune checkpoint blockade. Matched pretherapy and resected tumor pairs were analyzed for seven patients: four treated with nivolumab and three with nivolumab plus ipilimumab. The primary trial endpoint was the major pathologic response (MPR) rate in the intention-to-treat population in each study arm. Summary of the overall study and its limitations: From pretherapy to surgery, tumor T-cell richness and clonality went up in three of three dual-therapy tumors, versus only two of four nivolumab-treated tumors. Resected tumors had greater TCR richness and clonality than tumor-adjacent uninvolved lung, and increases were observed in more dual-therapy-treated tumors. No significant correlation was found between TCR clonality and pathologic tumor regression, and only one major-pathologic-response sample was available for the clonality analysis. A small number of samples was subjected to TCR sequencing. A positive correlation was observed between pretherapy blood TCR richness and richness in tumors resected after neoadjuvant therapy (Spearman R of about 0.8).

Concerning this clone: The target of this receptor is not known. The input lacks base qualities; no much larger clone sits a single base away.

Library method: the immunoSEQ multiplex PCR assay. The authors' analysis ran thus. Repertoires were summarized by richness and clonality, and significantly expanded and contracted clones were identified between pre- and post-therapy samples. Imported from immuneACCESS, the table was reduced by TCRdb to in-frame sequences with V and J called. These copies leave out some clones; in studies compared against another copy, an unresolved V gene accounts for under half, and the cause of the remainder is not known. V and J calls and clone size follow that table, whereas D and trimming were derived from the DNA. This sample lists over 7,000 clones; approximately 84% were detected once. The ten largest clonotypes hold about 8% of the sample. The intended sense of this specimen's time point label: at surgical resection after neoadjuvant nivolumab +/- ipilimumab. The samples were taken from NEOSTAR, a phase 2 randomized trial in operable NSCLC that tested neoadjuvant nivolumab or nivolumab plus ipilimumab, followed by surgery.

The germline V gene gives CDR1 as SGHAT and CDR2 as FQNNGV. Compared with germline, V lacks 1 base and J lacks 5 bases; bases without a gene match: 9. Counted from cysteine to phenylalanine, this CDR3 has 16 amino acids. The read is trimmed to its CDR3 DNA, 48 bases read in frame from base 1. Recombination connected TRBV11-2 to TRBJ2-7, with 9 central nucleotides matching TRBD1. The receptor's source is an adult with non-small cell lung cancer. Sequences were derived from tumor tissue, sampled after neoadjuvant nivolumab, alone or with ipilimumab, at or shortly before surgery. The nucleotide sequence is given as TGTGCCAGCAGCTTAGGACCAGGGACAGGGCTCCACGAGCAGTACTTC. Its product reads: CASSLGPGTGLHEQYF.